The TCR beta chain described here comes from a study of CD8 T cells in ankylosing spondylitis. TCRdb ran MiXCR on the 5' RACE reads and lists one entry per CDR3 protein. The sample has about 750,000 distinct CDR3 sequences; around 17% are singletons. The table lists this clonotype with a few counts. Its antigen is still unknown. The V gene's germline CDR1 is SQVTM and CDR2 ANQGSEA. After removal of 8 bases from V and 8 bases from J, the junction contained 7 bases not matched to a gene. The CDR3 runs 14 residues. Study findings and constraints: In ankylosing spondylitis blood, a motif of roughly 8 highly homologous TCR beta variants appeared characteristic.

The sample consisted of blood, either unsorted or a sorted T cell fraction (not recorded which). This receptor was obtained from a male donor with ankylosing spondylitis. The chain combines TRBV29-1 with TRBJ2-1; the match to TRBD2 covers 15 bases. Written as DNA, the CDR3 is TGCAGCTCGCTAGGACTAGCGGGAGGGTATGAGCAGTTCTTC. Translation: CSSLGLAGGYEQFF.